This T cell receptor beta chain was sequenced for a study of CD8 T cells in ankylosing spondylitis. Details on this clonotype: One end of the junction does not line up with germline, which may come from a read error.

CDR1 and CDR2 from the germline V gene are SSHAT and FNYEAQ (reference sequence). CDR3 length: 11 residues. Each CDR3 protein gets one entry after TCRdb re-called the 5' RACE reads with MiXCR. The table includes under 150,000 distinct CDR3 sequences, 7% to 10% detected once. The sequenced sample was synovial fluid, either unsorted or a sorted T cell fraction (not recorded which). This chain uses TRBV7-7 with TRBJ2-1, with 7 bases lining up with TRBD1. The TCR originated in a male donor with ankylosing spondylitis. The CDR3 DNA reads TGTGCTAGCAGCTCAGGGGGTGAGCAGTTCTTC. It translates to CASSSGGEQFF.